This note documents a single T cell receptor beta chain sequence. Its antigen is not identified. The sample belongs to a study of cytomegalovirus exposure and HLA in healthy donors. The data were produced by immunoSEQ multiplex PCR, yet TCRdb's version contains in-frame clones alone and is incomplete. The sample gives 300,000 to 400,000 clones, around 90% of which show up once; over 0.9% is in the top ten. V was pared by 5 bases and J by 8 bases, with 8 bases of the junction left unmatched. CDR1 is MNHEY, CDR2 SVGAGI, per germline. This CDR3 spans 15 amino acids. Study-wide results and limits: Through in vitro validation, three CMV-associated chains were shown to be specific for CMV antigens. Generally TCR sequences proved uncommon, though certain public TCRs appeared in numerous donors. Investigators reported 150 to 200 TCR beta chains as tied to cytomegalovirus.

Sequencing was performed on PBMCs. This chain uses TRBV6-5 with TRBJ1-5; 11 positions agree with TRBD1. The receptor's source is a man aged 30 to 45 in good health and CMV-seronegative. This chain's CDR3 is CASSGGTGGTEPQHF. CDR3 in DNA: TGTGCCAGCAGTGGGGGGACAGGGGGAACGGAGCCCCAGCATTTT.